The 19 T cell receptor beta chains listed next were all sequenced from one sample in a study of cytotoxic CD8 clonotypes in ibrutinib-treated CLL. Assay: immunoSEQ multiplex PCR; the TCRdb copy retains only in-frame clones and omits some. The data show approximately 80,000 clones, just over 85% seen once. Specimen: PBMCs, collected before ibrutinib treatment. The receptors come from a human donor with chronic lymphocytic leukemia.

The chain couples TRBV7-3 to TRBJ2-3; unclear D gene. The CDR3 sequence is 13 residues long. Trimming pared 1 base from V and 2 bases from J, leaving 4 bases between. Germline CDR1 is SGHTA and CDR2 is FQGTGA. DNA of the CDR3: TGTGCCAGCAGCTTAATGCCCACAGATACGCAGTATTTT. It encodes CASSLMPTDTQYF.

In this sample, this clone turned up once. V gene TRBV28 combines with J gene TRBJ2-1; possibly TRBD1 for D (6 bases). Between the trimmed V and J ends, which lost 0 bases and 8 bases, there was a span of 11 bases. CDR1 and CDR2 (germline): MDHEN, SYDVKM. The CDR3 runs 14 residues. Written as DNA, the CDR3 is TGTGCCAGCAGTTTATGGCAGGGGCGCGATGAGCAGTTCTTC. It codes for CASSLWQGRDEQFF.

This chain connects TRBV10-3 to TRBJ1-1, with D uncertain. Germline-derived CDR1 and CDR2 are ENHRY and SYGVKD. Trimming took off 5 bases at V and 1 base at J, with 8 bases between the two ends. The CDR3 length is 13 residues. The CDR3 nucleotides read TGTGCCATCAGTTTTGCTCCGAACACTGAAGCTTTCTTT. It specifies CAISFAPNTEAFF.

The table lists this clone with a few counts. The chain joins TRBV4-2 to TRBJ2-7; no clear D. Trimming cost V 2 bases and J 0 bases, with 14 bases left between them. Looked up from germline, CDR1 is LGHNA and CDR2 is YNFKEQ. The CDR3 extends over 16 amino acids. The CDR3 spells CASSQHDETSSYEQYF. The CDR3 bases are TGTGCCAGCAGCCAACACGACGAGACAAGCTCCTACGAGCAGTACTTC.

This clone was recorded only once. The junction shows a germline mismatch at one end, possibly a read error. The V call is TRBV5-1, the J call TRBJ2-3, with TRBD2 identical over 9 bases. The length of the CDR3 is 15 residues. Germline CDR1 reads SGHRS; CDR2 reads YFSETQ. The CDR3, as DNA: TGCGCCAGCAGTTTGGCGGGAGGGAGCACAGATACGCAGTATTTT. Protein sequence: CASSLAGGSTDTQYF.

The genes are TRBV6-6 and TRBJ2-1; maybe TRBD1 (6 bases). Trimming cost V 5 bases and J 5 bases, with 16 bases left between them. Germline V gives CDR1 MNHNY, CDR2 SVGAGI (reference sequence). CDR3 length: 15 amino acids. Here the CDR3 reads CASSNRVGSNNEQFF. As DNA, the CDR3 is TGTGCCAGCAGTAACAGGGTGGGGTCTAACAATGAGCAGTTCTTC.

The genes are TRBV19 and TRBJ1-2; TRBD1 aligns across 7 bases. Per germline, CDR1 LNHDA and CDR2 SQIVND (reference sequence). The ends lost 10 bases at V and 0 bases at J; junction bases unmatched: 11. The CDR3 is made up of 15 amino acids. In nucleotides, the CDR3 is TGTGCCACTAGGAAAACCGGGACAGCTAACTATGGCTACACCTTC. Translating it yields CATRKTGTANYGYTF.

This chain joins TRBV2 and TRBJ1-2; D is ambiguous. V lost 4 bases to trimming and J lost 4 bases, with 10 bases between them. The CDR3 runs 13 residues. Germline V lookup: CDR1 SNHLY, CDR2 FYNNEI. CDR3 nucleotide sequence: TGTGCCAGCAGTGCGGCGGCTACCTATGGCTACACCTTC. It specifies CASSAAATYGYTF.

The chain has TRBV11-3 and TRBJ2-2; no clear D gene. The CDR3 contains 16 residues. Trimming took 6 bases from V and 5 from J, leaving 19 bases between them. Per germline, CDR1 SGHNT and CDR2 YENEEA. The CDR3 sequence: CASSLFGVQRTGELFF. The CDR3 DNA sequence: TGTGCCAGCAGTTTATTTGGGGTTCAGAGGACCGGGGAGCTGTTTTTT. The full variable domain, with the rest looked up from reference TRBV11-3 and TRBJ2-2, is EAGVVQSPRYKIIEKKQPVAFWCNPISGHNTLYWYLQNLGQGPELLIRYENEEAVDDSQLPKDRFSAERLKGVDSTLKIQPAELGDSAVYLCASSLFGVQRTGELFFGEGSRLTVL.

The chain links TRBV19 to TRBJ2-1; 10 bases match TRBD2. CDR1 is LNHDA, CDR2 SQIVND, per germline (reference sequence). J was trimmed by 4 bases and V by 7 bases; bases with no gene match: 7. The CDR3 runs to 15 residues. The CDR3 DNA reads as TGTGCCAGTACCGCCGGGACTAGCGATTACAATGAGCAGTTCTTC. Its protein is CASTAGTSDYNEQFF.

Only one count was recorded for this clone. The chain joins TRBV30 to TRBJ1-2; 9 bases match TRBD1. The CDR3 sequence is 15 residues long. Germline CDR1 is GTSNPN and CDR2 is SVGIG (reference sequence). Unmatched junction bases numbered 16, after V lost 4 bases and J lost 10 bases. Written as DNA, the CDR3 is TGTGCCTGGACCGTCCCAACGCCGGGACAGGGATACTACACCTTC. Translating it yields CAWTVPTPGQGYYTF.

The V call is TRBV14, the J call TRBJ2-7; tentatively, D is TRBD1 or TRBD2 (6 bases each). V lost 0 bases to trimming and J lost 6 bases, with 18 bases between them. The CDR3 extends over 16 amino acids. Germline V gives CDR1 SGHDN, CDR2 FVKESK. This chain's CDR3 is CASSQDWGARAGEQYF. In DNA form, the CDR3 reads TGTGCCAGCAGCCAAGACTGGGGGGCCAGGGCCGGCGAGCAGTACTTC.

The V gene is TRBV2, the J gene TRBJ2-1, with 7 nucleotides matching TRBD1. Germline loops: CDR1 SNHLY, CDR2 FYNNEI. Trimming took 4 bases from V and 4 from J; bases not matched to a gene: 4. The CDR3 extends over 14 amino acids. CDR3 protein: CASSVYRGYNEQFF. CDR3 sequence (DNA): TGTGCCAGCAGTGTATACAGGGGTTACAATGAGCAGTTCTTC.

The rearrangement uses TRBV28 and TRBJ2-3; 8 bases are a match to TRBD2. Trimming took 9 bases from V and 0 from J; bases not matched to a gene: 2. The CDR3 runs to 13 residues. Germline-derived CDR1 and CDR2 are MDHEN and SYDVKM. Here the CDR3 DNA reads TGTGCCAGTGAGCGGGAGAGCACAGATACGCAGTATTTT. This translates into CASERESTDTQYF.

V gene TRBV29-1 combines with J gene TRBJ1-1; 9 positions match TRBD1. The CDR3 is made up of 14 amino acids. The germline V gene has CDR1 SQVTM and CDR2 ANQGSEA. J lost 3 bases, V lost 6 bases, and 8 bases had no gene match. In nucleotides, the CDR3 is TGCAGCGTAGCCGGACAGGGGTTGTACACTGAAGCTTTCTTT. This gives the protein CSVAGQGLYTEAFF.

J is TRBJ2-7 and V is TRBV27, with D perhaps TRBD2 (5 bases). Between the trimmed V and J ends, which lost 0 bases and 5 bases, there was a span of 17 bases. The CDR3 has 16 amino acids. CDR1 MNHEY and CDR2 SMNVEV come from the germline V gene (reference sequence). The CDR3 spells CASSLSGWVASDEQYF. The CDR3 DNA follows: TGTGCCAGCAGTTTATCGGGGTGGGTAGCGTCCGACGAGCAGTACTTC.

This rearrangement joins TRBV5-7 to TRBJ2-3; D is tentatively TRBD1 or TRBD2 (6 bases each). TRBV5-7 is treated as an ORF (open reading frame) with a function not yet certain. Trimming removed 3 bases from V and 2 bases from J, with 16 bases in between. The CDR3 is 16 amino acids. The CDR3: CASSWGATGNTDTQYF. The DNA for the CDR3 is TGTGCCAGCAGCTGGGGGGCCACAGGGAACACAGATACGCAGTATTTT.

The V call is TRBV19, the J call TRBJ2-1, with 7 bases matching TRBD1. Looked up from germline, CDR1 is LNHDA and CDR2 is SQIVND (reference sequence). The CDR3 is 14 residues long. J lost 2 bases, V lost 8 bases, and 6 bases had no gene match. This chain's CDR3 is CASGTTGAYNEQFF. The CDR3 DNA reads TGTGCCAGTGGAACAACAGGGGCCTACAATGAGCAGTTCTTC.

V is TRBV7-9 and J is TRBJ1-1; D unclear. Germline V gives CDR1 SEHNR, CDR2 FQNEAQ (reference sequence). V was pared by 2 bases and J by 5 bases, with 9 bases between. The CDR3 extends over 13 amino acids. The CDR3 spells CASSLKERTEAFF. The CDR3 DNA is TGTGCCAGCAGCTTAAAGGAAAGGACTGAAGCTTTCTTT. Together with reference TRBV7-9 and TRBJ1-1, the CDR3 gives the full variable domain: DTGVSQNPRHKITKRGQNVTFRCDPISEHNRLYWYRQTLGQGPEFLTYFQNEAQLEKSRLLSDRFSAERPKGSFSTLEIQRTEQGDSAMYLCASSLKERTEAFFGQGTRLTVV.